These 20 T cell receptor beta chains were all obtained from the same sample, sequenced in a study of T cells in localized non-small cell lung cancer. Sequencing was performed with immunoSEQ multiplex PCR; in TCRdb, only in-frame clones are kept and a portion is missing. This table holds 75,000 to 85,000 clones, more than 70% found once. Source: peripheral blood, taken before any cancer treatment. The receptors here all came from an older female donor with stage I lung adenocarcinoma.

The chain combines TRBV6-1 with TRBJ1-1; tentative D call: TRBD1 (6 bases). Trimming stripped 5 bases from V and 1 base from J, with 14 bases between. The germline V gene encodes CDR1 MNHNS and CDR2 SASEGT. The CDR3 has 15 amino acids. CDR3 region: CASSPRGHGNTEAFF. The CDR3 coding sequence is TGTGCCAGCAGTCCCCGGGGGCATGGGAACACTGAAGCTTTCTTT.

The sample holds many counts of this clone. The J gene is TRBJ2-1, the V gene TRBV11-3; 9 bases are shared with TRBD2. This CDR3 contains 15 residues. Trimming cost V 5 bases and J 8 bases; bases outside gene matches: 10. Germline-derived CDR1 and CDR2 are SGHNT and YENEEA. The CDR3 loop reads CASSPSRGGVDEQFF. The CDR3 bases are TGTGCCAGCAGCCCCTCTCGCGGGGGGGTGGATGAGCAGTTCTTC.

The genes are TRBV15 and TRBJ2-7, with 8 bases fitting TRBD1. This CDR3 has 14 residues. CDR1 and CDR2 from the germline V gene are LNHNV and YYDKDF (reference sequence). V was clipped by 3 bases and J by 2 bases; unmatched bases: 3. CDR3 protein: CATSRRQGTYEQYF. CDR3 sequence (DNA): TGTGCCACCAGCAGGCGACAGGGGACCTACGAGCAGTACTTC.

The chain uses TRBV19 and TRBJ2-5; the D gene is possibly TRBD1 (5 bases). CDR3 size: 14 residues. Germline lookup yields CDR1 LNHDA and CDR2 SQIVND (reference sequence). V was pared by 3 bases and J by 5 bases, with 13 bases between. CDR3 loop: CASSMGQGVETQYF. In nucleotides, the CDR3 is TGTGCCAGTAGTATGGGTCAGGGCGTGGAGACCCAGTACTTC.

This rearrangement joins TRBV7-2 to TRBJ1-2; tentative D call: TRBD1 (5 bases). V gave up 1 base and J gave up 4 bases, with 10 bases separating them. The germline CDR1 and CDR2 sequences are SGHTA and FQGNSA. The CDR3 length is 14 residues. CDR3 in DNA: TGTGCCAGCAGCTTAGGGGGGGATCTCTATGGCTACACCTTC. Its protein product is CASSLGGDLYGYTF. Using reference TRBV7-2 and TRBJ1-2 for the parts outside the CDR3, the full variable domain is GAGVSQSPSNKVTEKGKDVELRCDPISGHTALYWYRQSLGQGLEFLIYFQGNSAPDKSGLPSDRFSAERTGGSVSTLTIQRTQQEDSAVYLCASSLGGDLYGYTFGSGTRLTVV.

This clone appeared a few times. The chain combines TRBV7-2 with TRBJ1-1; 10 bases are shared with TRBD1. The CDR3 is 15 residues long. The trim removed 5 bases at V and 4 bases at J, leaving 7 bases unmatched. Germline CDR1 reads SGHTA; CDR2 reads FQGNSA. CDR3: CASSAPGQGVTEAFF. Written as DNA, the CDR3 is TGTGCCAGCAGCGCCCCCGGACAGGGGGTCACTGAAGCTTTCTTT. Supplemented by reference TRBV7-2 and TRBJ1-1, the full variable domain reads GAGVSQSPSNKVTEKGKDVELRCDPISGHTALYWYRQSLGQGLEFLIYFQGNSAPDKSGLPSDRFSAERTGGSVSTLTIQRTQQEDSAVYLCASSAPGQGVTEAFFGQGTRLTVV.

CDR3 bases: TGTGCCAGCAGTTTATATATCGGTAAGGGTGAAGCTTTCTTT. Residues: CASSLYIGKGEAFF. V usage is TRBV27 and J usage is TRBJ1-1; D gene unclear. Trimming left V 1 base short and J 7 bases short, with 13 bases between. CDR3 length: 14 residues. Germline CDR1 is MNHEY and CDR2 is SMNVEV (reference sequence).

The rearrangement links TRBV7-2 to TRBJ2-7, with 9 bases lining up with TRBD2. The trim removed 5 bases at V and 2 bases at J, leaving 7 bases unmatched. Per germline, CDR1 SGHTA and CDR2 FQGNSA. The CDR3 is 15 residues long. CDR3 sequence: CASSQSLAGTYEQYF. The CDR3 nucleotides read TGTGCCAGCAGCCAAAGTCTAGCGGGGACCTACGAGCAGTACTTC. Complete variable domain (other parts from reference TRBV7-2 and TRBJ2-7): GAGVSQSPSNKVTEKGKDVELRCDPISGHTALYWYRQSLGQGLEFLIYFQGNSAPDKSGLPSDRFSAERTGGSVSTLTIQRTQQEDSAVYLCASSQSLAGTYEQYFGPGTRLTVT.

V usage is TRBV19 and J usage is TRBJ1-1; TRBD1 matches 9 bases. The CDR3 spans 12 residues. V shed 10 bases, J shed 4 bases, and the junction held 4 bases outside the gene matches. Germline-derived CDR1 and CDR2 are LNHDA and SQIVND (reference sequence). The CDR3 is CATQQGATEAFF. The CDR3 nucleotides read TGTGCCACACAACAGGGGGCCACTGAAGCTTTCTTT.

J is TRBJ2-7 and V is TRBV9; D may be TRBD2 (7 bases). Per germline, CDR1 SGDLS and CDR2 YYNGEE. Deletions cut 0 bases from V and 2 bases from J, with 15 bases between. The CDR3 is 16 amino acids. CDR3 loop: CASSVEWRGPPYEQYF. The CDR3 DNA is TGTGCCAGCAGCGTAGAGTGGCGGGGGCCCCCCTACGAGCAGTACTTC.

The chain recombines TRBV11-3 with TRBJ2-2; D unclear. The CDR3 is made up of 14 amino acids. CDR1 SGHNT and CDR2 YENEEA come from the germline V gene. V was cut by 8 bases and J by 1 base, with 11 bases left in between. The chain's CDR3 is CASGRTKNTGELFF. The CDR3 DNA follows: TGTGCCAGCGGCCGGACCAAGAACACCGGGGAGCTGTTTTTT.

The V call is TRBV19, the J call TRBJ2-1; possibly TRBD2 for D (7 bases). Trimming took off 3 bases at V and 10 bases at J, with 16 bases between the two ends. The CDR3 is made up of 14 amino acids. CDR1 LNHDA and CDR2 SQIVND come from the germline V gene (reference sequence). The chain's CDR3 is CASSITGGRREQFF. The CDR3 DNA sequence: TGTGCCAGTAGTATCACCGGGGGGCGTCGCGAGCAGTTCTTC.

This rearrangement joins TRBV2 to TRBJ1-2, with D possibly TRBD1 on 5 matching bases. Germline CDR1 and CDR2: SNHLY and FYNNEI. V was trimmed by 7 bases and J by 1 base, leaving 16 bases between them. The CDR3 covers 15 residues. The CDR3 DNA reads as TGTGCCAGCATAATCGACAGTACGTTTAACTATGGCTACACCTTC. Translated: CASIIDSTFNYGYTF. The full variable domain, with the rest looked up from reference TRBV2 and TRBJ1-2, is EPEVTQTPSHQVTQMGQEVILRCVPISNHLYFYWYRQILGQKVEFLVSFYNNEISEKSEIFDDQFSVERPDGSNFTLKIRSTKLEDSAMYFCASIIDSTFNYGYTFGSGTRLTVV.

The chain joins TRBV6-4 to TRBJ2-6, with TRBD1 as a possible D gene (5 bases). Germline-derived CDR1 and CDR2 are MRHNA and SNTAGT. V was shortened by 6 bases and J by 1 base, with 7 bases between the two germline ends. CDR3 size: 14 residues. CDR3: CASRTDSGANVLTF. For the CDR3, the DNA is TGTGCCAGCAGGACAGATTCTGGGGCCAACGTCCTGACTTTC.

The CDR3 protein is CASSPIPGYEAFF. The DNA for the CDR3 is TGTGCCAGCAGTCCAATACCCGGTTATGAAGCTTTCTTT. The chain uses TRBV27 and TRBJ1-1, with D unclear. The V and J ends lost 5 bases and 7 bases respectively, with 14 bases between them. CDR3 length: 13 residues. Germline lookup yields CDR1 MNHEY and CDR2 SMNVEV (reference sequence).

This clone was found once. V and J are TRBV19 and TRBJ2-7; D possibly corresponds to TRBD1 (5 bases). CDR3 length equals 15 residues. Looked up from germline, CDR1 is LNHDA and CDR2 is SQIVND (reference sequence). The V and J ends lost 5 bases and 0 bases respectively, with 14 bases between them. The CDR3 sequence: CASSPEDTFSYEQYF. DNA for the CDR3: TGTGCCAGTAGTCCCGAGGACACCTTCTCCTACGAGCAGTACTTC. Combining the CDR3 with reference TRBV19 and TRBJ2-7 gives the whole variable domain DGGITQSPKYLFRKEGQNVTLSCEQNLNHDAMYWYRQDPGQGLRLIYYSQIVNDFQKGDIAEGYSVSREKKESFPLTVTSAQKNPTAFYLCASSPEDTFSYEQYFGPGTRLTVT.

The genes are TRBV5-8 and TRBJ1-3; TRBD1 is a possible D gene (5 bases). The V end was cut by 4 bases, the J end by 9 bases, with 14 bases between. The CDR3 consists of 13 residues. Germline CDR1 SGHTS, CDR2 YDEGEE. Written as DNA, the CDR3 is TGTGCCAGCAGCCTTTTGGGGACCCCCACCATATATTTT. Protein: CASSLLGTPTIYF.

The rearrangement links TRBV7-8 to TRBJ1-4; TRBD1 matches 11 bases. Trimming removed 7 bases from V and 6 bases from J; junction bases left unmatched: 10. The CDR3 consists of 16 residues. Germline values: CDR1 SGHVS, CDR2 FQNEAQ. DNA of the CDR3: TGTGCCAGCACCCCCCTGGCGGGACAGGGGGATGAAAAACTGTTTTTT. Its protein product is CASTPLAGQGDEKLFF.

Of note for this clone: One end of the junction is discordant with germline, which a read error may explain. The J gene is TRBJ1-4, the V gene TRBV2; the D gene is possibly TRBD1 (5 bases). There are 15 residues in the CDR3. Germline CDR1 reads SNHLY; CDR2 reads FYNNEI. CDR3 in DNA: TGTGCCAGCATAAATAGTGGGGGTACTAAGGAAAAACTGTTTTTT. Translating it yields CASINSGGTKEKLFF. Drawing the rest from reference TRBV2 and TRBJ1-4, the complete variable domain is EPEVTQTPSHQVTQMGQEVILRCVPISNHLYFYWYRQILGQKVEFLVSFYNNEISEKSEIFDDQFSVERPDGSNFTLKIRSTKLEDSAMYFCASINSGGTKEKLFFGSGTQLSVL.

The V call is TRBV5-8, the J call TRBJ1-1; D is ambiguous. V dropped 2 bases and J dropped 0 bases, with 5 bases sitting between them. The germline V gene has CDR1 SGHTS and CDR2 YDEGEE. This CDR3 spans 13 amino acids. The DNA of the CDR3 is TGTGCCAGCAGCTTTCGTGTGAACACTGAAGCTTTCTTT. Amino acids: CASSFRVNTEAFF.